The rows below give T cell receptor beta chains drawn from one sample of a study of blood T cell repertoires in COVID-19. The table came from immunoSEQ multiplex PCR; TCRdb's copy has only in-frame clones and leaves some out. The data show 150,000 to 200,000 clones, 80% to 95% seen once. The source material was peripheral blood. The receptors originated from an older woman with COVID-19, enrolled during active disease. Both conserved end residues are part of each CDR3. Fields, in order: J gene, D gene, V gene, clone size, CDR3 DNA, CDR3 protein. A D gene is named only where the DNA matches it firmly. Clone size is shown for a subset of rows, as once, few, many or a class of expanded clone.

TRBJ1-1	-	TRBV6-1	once	TGTGCCAGCAGTGAAGAGGGGGGGAGGAAAGCTTTCTTT	CASSEEGGRKAFF
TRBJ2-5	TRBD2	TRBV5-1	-	TGCGCCAGCAGCTTAGGGGTAGCGGGGACACAAGAGACCCAGTACTTC	CASSLGVAGTQETQYF
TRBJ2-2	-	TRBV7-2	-	TGTGCCAGCAGCTTAAACCAGGGGTCCGTCACCGGGGAGCTGTTTTTT	CASSLNQGSVTGELFF
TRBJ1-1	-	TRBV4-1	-	TGCGCCAGCAGCCAAGAGTGGAAGAGCGATGAAGCTTTCTTT	CASSQEWKSDEAFF
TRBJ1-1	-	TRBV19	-	TGTGCCAGTAGCAACCGCGCGGGATCTGAAGCTTTCTTT	CASSNRAGSEAFF
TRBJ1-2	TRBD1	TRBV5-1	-	TGCGCCAGCAGCTTGTTCGGGACAGATAACGTCTATGGCTACACCTTC	CASSLFGTDNVYGYTF
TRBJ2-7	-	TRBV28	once	TGTGCCACCGCTCGGGAGCAGTACTTC	CATAREQYF
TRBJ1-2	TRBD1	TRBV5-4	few	TGTGCCAGCAGTTTGGCAGGGGGCCAAGCCGGCTACACCTTC	CASSLAGGQAGYTF
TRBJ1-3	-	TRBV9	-	TGTGCCAGCAGCGCCAGTGGGTCCTGGGCCTCTGGAAACACCATATATTTT	CASSASGSWASGNTIYF
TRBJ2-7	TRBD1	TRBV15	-	TGTGCCACCAGCGGACAGGGTTTCGAGCAGTACTTC	CATSGQGFEQYF
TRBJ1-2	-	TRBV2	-	TGTGCCAGCAGTAGACAGCTGAACTATGGCTACACCTTC	CASSRQLNYGYTF
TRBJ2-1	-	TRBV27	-	TGTGCCAGCAGTTCCCAGGGAAACTACAATGAGCAGTTCTTC	CASSSQGNYNEQFF
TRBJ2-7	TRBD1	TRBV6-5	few	TGTGCCAGCAGTTTGGGGACAGGGGTCCGCTACGAGCAGTACTTC	CASSLGTGVRYEQYF
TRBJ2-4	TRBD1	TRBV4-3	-	TGCGCCAGCAGCCCCGGGACAGGGGCTCGAGCCAAAAACATTCAGTACTTC	CASSPGTGARAKNIQYF
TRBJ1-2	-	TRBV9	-	TGTGCCAGCAGCGAAACCGCTGGACGGGAAAACTATGGCTACACCTTC	CASSETAGRENYGYTF
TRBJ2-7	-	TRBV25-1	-	TGTGCCAGCAGTGACTACAGAGCCTACGAGCAGTACTTC	CASSDYRAYEQYF
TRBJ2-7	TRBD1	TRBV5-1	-	TGCGCCAGCAGCTTGTGGCACAGGGGTTCCGGGGCCGAATACGAGCAGTACTTC	CASSLWHRGSGAEYEQYF
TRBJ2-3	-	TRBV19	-	TGTGCCAGTAGTACCCAGATTACGCAGTATTTT	CASSTQITQYF
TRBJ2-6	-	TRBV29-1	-	TGCAGCGTCGACGACTTTAGCTCTGGGGCCAACGTCCTGACTTTC	CSVDDFSSGANVLTF
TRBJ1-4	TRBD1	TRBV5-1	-	TGCGCCAGCAGCTTGGCTCCGGGACAGGGGTATGAAAAACTGTTTTTT	CASSLAPGQGYEKLFF
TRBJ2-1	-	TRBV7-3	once	TGTGCCAGCAGCCTAGGGGGGGAGGATGAGCAGTTCTTC	CASSLGGEDEQFF
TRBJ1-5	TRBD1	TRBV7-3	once	TGTGCCAGCAAGGGACAGGGGACAGGTAGGCATCAGCCCCAGCATTTT	CASKGQGTGRHQPQHF
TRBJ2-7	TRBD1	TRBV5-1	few	TGCGCCAGCAGCTTGTCTGCCGGGACAGGGACCTACGAGCAGTACTTC	CASSLSAGTGTYEQYF
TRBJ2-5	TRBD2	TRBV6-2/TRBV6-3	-	TGTGCCAGCAGTTACTACCTAGCGGGGCGAGAGACCCAGTACTTC	CASSYYLAGRETQYF
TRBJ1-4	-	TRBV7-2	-	TGTGCCAGCAGCCCACGAACCGGGACTGGGAATGAAAAACTGTTTTTT	CASSPRTGTGNEKLFF
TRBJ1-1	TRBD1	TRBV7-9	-	TGTGCCAGCAGCTCACCCTCGGCGACAGGGTCGAACACTGAAGCTTTCTTT	CASSSPSATGSNTEAFF
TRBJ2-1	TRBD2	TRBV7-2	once	TGTGCCAGCAGCCTATCTAGCGGGGGGGTTTTCTACAATGAGCAGTTCTTC	CASSLSSGGVFYNEQFF
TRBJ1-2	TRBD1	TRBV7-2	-	TGTGCCAGCAGCCTGGACAGGGGGCCGTACTATGGCTACACCTTC	CASSLDRGPYYGYTF
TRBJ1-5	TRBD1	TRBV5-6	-	TGTGCCAGCAGCTTCACAGGGGCTCAAGGACAGCCCCAGCATTTT	CASSFTGAQGQPQHF
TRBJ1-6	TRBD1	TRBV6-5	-	TGTGCCAGCAGTTACAGGGGACAGGGAGTTTCTTCACCCCTCCACTTT	CASSYRGQGVSSPLHF
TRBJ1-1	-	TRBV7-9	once	TGTGCCAGCAGCTGGGGGGGCACTGAAGCTTTCTTT	CASSWGGTEAFF
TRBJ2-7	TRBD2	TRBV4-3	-	TGCGCCAGCAGCCAAGCGGTTAGCGGGGGGGCGGGCTCCTACGAGCAGTACTTC	CASSQAVSGGAGSYEQYF
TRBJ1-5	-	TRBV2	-	TGTGCCAGCAGTGCCATTCGTGGCGGGGAAGCGCCCCAGCATTTT	CASSAIRGGEAPQHF
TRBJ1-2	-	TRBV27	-	TGTGCCAGCAGTGAGGGTAACTATGGCTACACCTTC	CASSEGNYGYTF